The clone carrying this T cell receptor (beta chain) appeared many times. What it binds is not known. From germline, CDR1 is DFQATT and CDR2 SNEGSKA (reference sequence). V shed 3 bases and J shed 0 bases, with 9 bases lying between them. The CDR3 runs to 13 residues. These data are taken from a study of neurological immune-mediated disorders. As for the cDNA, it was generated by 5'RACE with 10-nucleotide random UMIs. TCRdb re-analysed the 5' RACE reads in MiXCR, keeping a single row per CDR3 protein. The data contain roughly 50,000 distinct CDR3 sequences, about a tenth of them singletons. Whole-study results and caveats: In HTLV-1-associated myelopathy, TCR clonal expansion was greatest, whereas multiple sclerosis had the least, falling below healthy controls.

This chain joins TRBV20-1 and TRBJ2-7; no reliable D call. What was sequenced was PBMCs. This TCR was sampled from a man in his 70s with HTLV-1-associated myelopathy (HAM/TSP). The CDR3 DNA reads TGCAGTGCTAGTGCGGTTAGCTCCTACGAGCAGTACTTC. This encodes CSASAVSSYEQYF.